This T cell receptor beta chain came from a study of blood T cell repertoires in COVID-19. Study in general: Researchers got acute and convalescent COVID-19 samples from the United States, Italy and Spain. T cells, B-cell-depleted T cells, or PBMCs provided the cDNA or gDNA that served as material.

Trimming took 0 bases from V and 5 from J; bases not matched to a gene: 7. There are 16 residues in the CDR3. Germline V gene sequence: CDR1 MNHEY, CDR2 SVGAGI. Authors' analysis steps: Counts of nucleated cells, estimated from reference gene primer amplification, were obtained. The data were produced by immunoSEQ multiplex PCR, yet TCRdb's version contains in-frame clones alone and is incomplete. V and J calls and clone size are as listed in that table; D and trimming were resolved from the DNA. Among some 260,000 clones listed, 82% were seen once. The V and J genes are TRBV6-5 and TRBJ1-3, with 7 bases identical to TRBD1. The sequence was obtained from a woman over 75 with active or convalescent COVID-19. The sample taken for sequencing was peripheral blood. CDR3 protein: CASSYSTGTDRNTIYF. The CDR3 coding sequence is TGTGCCAGCAGTTACTCCACAGGGACAGATAGAAACACCATATATTTT.